Each of the 8 T cell receptor beta chains below was sequenced from the same sample in a study of blood T cell repertoires in COVID-19 (dated by TCRdb to the early 2020s). The library was prepared using the immunoSEQ multiplex PCR assay. The clones in this table, taken by TCRdb from immuneACCESS, are in-frame only. Not every clone is retained; where verified, under half of the shortfall comes from an unresolved V gene, and the cause of the rest is unknown. The sample contains tens of thousands of clones, 79% of them found a single time. The ten largest clones take up about 10% of the sample. Sequences were obtained from peripheral blood. These receptors came from a man in his 70s with acute or convalescent COVID-19.

The V and J genes are TRBV18 and TRBJ1-4; D is unresolved. The V gene's germline CDR1 is KGHSH and CDR2 LQKENI. V gave up 0 bases and J gave up 3 bases, with 5 bases separating them. The length of the CDR3 is 14 residues. The CDR3 loop is CASSPPIANEKLFF. The CDR3 DNA reads TGTGCCAGCTCACCACCAATAGCTAATGAAAAACTGTTTTTT.

This clone was counted a few times. The chain recombines TRBV28 with TRBJ1-5; 7 nucleotides agree with TRBD1. The CDR3 loop spans 11 amino acids. V shed 2 bases, J shed 15 bases, and the junction held 4 bases outside the gene matches. CDR1 MDHEN and CDR2 SYDVKM come from the germline V gene. The CDR3 loop is CASSLSRDRHF. The CDR3 bases are TGTGCCAGCAGTTTAAGCCGGGACAGGCATTTT.

The chain couples TRBV11-1 to TRBJ1-1; 9 nucleotides line up with TRBD1. V gave up 2 bases and J gave up 4 bases; unmatched junction bases: 2. Looked up from germline, CDR1 is SGHAT and CDR2 is FQDESV (reference sequence). The CDR3 runs 14 residues. CDR3 region: CASSLLTGGTEAFF. CDR3 in DNA: TGTGCCAGCAGCTTACTGACAGGGGGCACTGAAGCTTTCTTT.

The sample holds a few counts of this clone. The chain couples TRBV5-5 to TRBJ1-4; no clear D. The CDR3 has 17 residues. Germline CDR1 SGHKS, CDR2 YYEKEE (reference sequence). Trimming removed 4 bases from V and 0 bases from J, with 16 bases in between. In nucleotides, the CDR3 is TGTGCCAGCAGCCAAGGTCCAGGCCATGCAACTAATGAAAAACTGTTTTTT. Residues: CASSQGPGHATNEKLFF.

V and J are TRBV9 and TRBJ1-4; D remains unclear. V was cut by 4 bases and J by 2 bases, with 9 bases left in between. Germline-derived CDR1 and CDR2 are SGDLS and YYNGEE. The CDR3 length is 14 residues. In DNA, the CDR3 is TGTGCCAGCAGCCGGAGGGCGACTAATGAAAAACTGTTTTTT. Translated: CASSRRATNEKLFF.

The V and J genes are TRBV6-5 and TRBJ1-2; the D is unclear. CDR1 is MNHEY and CDR2 is SVGAGI in the germline V gene. Trimming took 0 bases from V and 3 from J, leaving 11 bases between them. This CDR3 comprises 15 residues. This CDR3 is CASSYSGRRDYGYTF. As DNA, the CDR3 is TGTGCCAGCAGTTACTCGGGTCGGCGGGACTATGGCTACACCTTC.

This chain connects TRBV6-5 to TRBJ1-2; unclear D gene. Germline-derived CDR1 and CDR2 are MNHEY and SVGAGI. V gave up 6 bases and J gave up 3 bases, with 14 bases separating them. The CDR3 covers 14 residues. CDR3 amino acids: CASSSTGEDYGYTF. DNA of the CDR3: TGTGCCAGCAGCTCCACGGGAGAGGACTATGGCTACACCTTC.

This clone has only one observation. The chain recombines TRBV2 with TRBJ2-3; D is perhaps TRBD1 (5 bases). Per germline, CDR1 SNHLY and CDR2 FYNNEI. The V gene lost 4 bases and the J gene lost 0 bases, with 8 bases spanning the gap. The CDR3 runs to 14 residues. Here the CDR3 reads CASSAWGSTDTQYF. CDR3 sequence (DNA): TGTGCCAGCAGTGCGTGGGGCAGCACAGATACGCAGTATTTT.